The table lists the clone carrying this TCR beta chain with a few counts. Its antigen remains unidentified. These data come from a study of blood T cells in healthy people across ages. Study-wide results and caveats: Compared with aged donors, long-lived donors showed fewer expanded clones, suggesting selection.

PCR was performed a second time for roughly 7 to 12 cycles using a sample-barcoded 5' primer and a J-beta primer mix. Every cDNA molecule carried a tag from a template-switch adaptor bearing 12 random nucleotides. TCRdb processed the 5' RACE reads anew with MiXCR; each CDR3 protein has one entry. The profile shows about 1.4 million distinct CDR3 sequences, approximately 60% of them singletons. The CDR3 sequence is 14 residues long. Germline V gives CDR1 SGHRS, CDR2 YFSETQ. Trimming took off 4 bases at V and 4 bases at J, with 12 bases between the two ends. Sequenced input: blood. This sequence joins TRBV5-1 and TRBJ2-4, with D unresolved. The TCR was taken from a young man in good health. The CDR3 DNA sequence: TGCGCCAGCAGCATTTTTGGCGGTAAAAACATTCAGTACTTC. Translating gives CASSIFGGKNIQYF. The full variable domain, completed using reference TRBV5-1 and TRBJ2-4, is KAGVTQTPRYLIKTRGQQVTLSCSPISGHRSVSWYQQTPGQGLQFLFEYFSETQRNKGNFPGRFSGRQFSNSRSEMNVSTLELGDSALYLCASSIFGGKNIQYFGAGTRLSVL.